This entry lists 20 T cell receptor beta chains sequenced from one sample in a study of T and B cells in COVID-19 patients. Each TRB amplification used roughly 240-550 ng of genomic DNA from blood. BIOMED2 TRB-A/B primer pools were used in multiplex TRB PCR. In TCRdb, the multiplex PCR reads were re-called with MiXCR into one record per CDR3 protein. The sample has under 20,000 distinct CDR3 sequences, 28% seen once. Input material: blood. The receptors shown here come from a human donor who had recovered from COVID-19.

This clonotype is deemed medium-sized. CDR3 nucleotide sequence: TGTGCCAGCAGTATGAGCGGGGGGGCCATGGATGAGCAGTTCTTC. Its protein product is CASSMSGGAMDEQFF. This chain joins TRBV12-3 or TRBV12-4 and TRBJ2-1; 10 nucleotides align to TRBD2. The CDR3 sequence is 15 residues long. V lost 5 bases, J lost 8 bases, and 9 bases stayed unmatched.

V and J are TRBV27 and TRBJ1-1, with a tentative D call TRBD1 (6 bases). Trimming shortened V by 3 bases and J by 0 bases, and 11 bases separated the two germline ends. Looked up from germline, CDR1 is MNHEY and CDR2 is SMNVEV (reference sequence). CDR3 size: 15 residues. The CDR3 sequence is CASSFLTGLNTEAFF. The CDR3 DNA reads TGTGCCAGCAGTTTCTTGACAGGTTTGAACACTGAAGCTTTCTTT.

This clonotype was seen a handful of times. CDR3 region: CASSRGSGGLKTYQETQYF. CDR3 coding DNA: TGTGCCAGCAGCCGGGGATCGGGGGGCCTGAAGACTTACCAAGAGACCCAGTACTTC. The rearrangement links TRBV12-3 or TRBV12-4 to TRBJ2-5; tentative D call: TRBD2 (7 bases). CDR3 size: 19 residues. Trimming removed 6 bases at V and 0 bases at J, with 26 bases between.

J is TRBJ2-5 and V is TRBV7-9; 8 bases line up with TRBD1. This CDR3 contains 17 residues. V lost 5 bases, J lost 7 bases, and 18 bases stayed unmatched. CDR1 and CDR2 from the germline V gene are SEHNR and FQNEAQ (reference sequence). CDR3 loop: CASSPLGTGWPAGTQYF. CDR3 DNA sequence: TGTGCCAGCAGCCCCCTCGGGACAGGCTGGCCAGCAGGGACCCAGTACTTC.

This clonotype qualifies as medium-sized. This chain joins TRBV19 and TRBJ1-6, with a tentative D call TRBD1 (6 bases). The germline V and J ends were trimmed by 6 bases and 7 bases, with 19 bases remaining between them. CDR1 is LNHDA, CDR2 SQIVND, per germline (reference sequence). The CDR3 spans 16 residues. The CDR3 DNA sequence: TGTGCCAGTAGCCCGGACAGCCCTGCGAGGAATTCACCCCTCCACTTT. Its protein is CASSPDSPARNSPLHF.

For this clonotype: At one end, the junction sequence differs from germline, possibly due to a read error. The V and J genes are TRBV27 and TRBJ2-5, with a weak D call TRBD1 (5 bases). The CDR3 spans 15 residues. The germline V gene encodes CDR1 MNHEY and CDR2 SMNVEV (reference sequence). The CDR3 DNA reads as TGTGCCAGCAGTTTATCCCTTTTGGGGCAAGAGAGCCAGTACTTC. Its translation: CASSLSLLGQESQYF.

This clonotype has only a few counts. The chain links TRBV5-1 to TRBJ1-1, with TRBD1 as a possible D gene (5 bases). The V end lost 4 bases, the J end lost 5 bases, and 18 bases lay between the germline ends. The germline V gene encodes CDR1 SGHRS and CDR2 YFSETQ. The CDR3 runs to 15 residues. In DNA, the CDR3 is TGCGCCAGCAGCGGTACTGACGGGGCGAGGACTGAAGCTTTCTTT. It yields the protein CASSGTDGARTEAFF. Combining the CDR3 with reference TRBV5-1 and TRBJ1-1 gives the whole variable domain KAGVTQTPRYLIKTRGQQVTLSCSPISGHRSVSWYQQTPGQGLQFLFEYFSETQRNKGNFPGRFSGRQFSNSRSEMNVSTLELGDSALYLCASSGTDGARTEAFFGQGTRLTVV.

There are a few counts of this clonotype. This sequence joins TRBV19 and TRBJ1-4; 8 positions agree with TRBD1. With 7 bases clipped from V and 6 bases from J, the junction kept 7 bases outside the gene matches. The CDR3 covers 14 residues. The germline V gene encodes CDR1 LNHDA and CDR2 SQIVND (reference sequence). CDR3 loop: CASTLDRGDEKLFF. CDR3 DNA sequence: TGTGCCAGTACCCTTGACAGGGGAGATGAAAAACTGTTTTTT.

The chain has TRBV28 and TRBJ1-6, with 11 bases that match TRBD1. Germline CDR1 MDHEN, CDR2 SYDVKM. Germline trimming cut 4 bases from V and 9 bases from J; bases unmatched to any gene: 2. CDR3 size: 14 residues. For the CDR3, the DNA is TGTGCCAGCAGTTGGACAGGGGGCCGTTCACCCCTCCACTTT. As protein: CASSWTGGRSPLHF.

The V call is TRBV12-3 or TRBV12-4, the J call TRBJ2-7; no clear D. This CDR3 is built from 13 residues. V lost 3 bases, J lost 3 bases, and 9 bases lay in between. For the CDR3, the DNA is TGTGCCAGCAGTTTCGCCGACAACTACGAGCAGTACTTC. Its protein product is CASSFADNYEQYF.

Within the sample, this clonotype is medium-sized (0.01 to 0.1%). The V gene is TRBV19, the J gene TRBJ2-7; weak D call: TRBD1 (5 bases). CDR3 length: 15 residues. From germline, CDR1 is LNHDA and CDR2 SQIVND (reference sequence). V lost 4 bases to trimming and J lost 3 bases, with 16 bases between them. CDR3 DNA: TGTGCCAGTAGTAGGTCCGGCAGGGCAAACTACGAGCAGTACTTC. It specifies CASSRSGRANYEQYF.

V is TRBV11-2 and J is TRBJ1-6, with no clear D. V was shortened by 5 bases and J by 5 bases, with 13 bases between the two germline ends. Germline assignment: CDR1 SGHAT and CDR2 FQNNGV. The CDR3 sequence is 15 residues long. CDR3: CASSRLGQNNSPLHF. The CDR3, as DNA: TGTGCCAGCAGCCGCCTGGGTCAGAATAATTCACCCCTCCACTTT. Combining the CDR3 with reference TRBV11-2 and TRBJ1-6 gives the whole variable domain EAGVAQSPRYKIIEKRQSVAFWCNPISGHATLYWYQQILGQGPKLLIQFQNNGVVDDSQLPKDRFSAERLKGVDSTLKIQPAKLEDSAVYLCASSRLGQNNSPLHFGNGTRLTVT.

The DNA of the CDR3 is TGTGCCAGCAGCTTGGGGGGGGCAGAGACCCAGTACTTC. This sequence encodes CASSLGGAETQYF. This chain links TRBV5-4 with TRBJ2-5; either TRBD1 or TRBD2 may fit D (6 bases each). In germline, CDR1 is SGHNT, CDR2 YYREEE (reference sequence). The CDR3 runs 13 residues. Trimming removed 0 bases at V and 4 bases at J, with 7 bases between.

This rearrangement joins TRBV6-5 to TRBJ2-3; 9 bases match TRBD1. Germline V gene data show CDR1 as MNHEY and CDR2 as SVGAGI. Losses at the gene ends were 6 bases for V and 3 bases for J; bases not matched to a gene: 7. The length of the CDR3 is 15 residues. This CDR3 is CASSRSGTGTDTQYF. In nucleotides, the CDR3 is TGTGCCAGCAGCCGTTCCGGGACAGGGACAGATACGCAGTATTTT.

Many counts were recorded for this clonotype. The chain employs TRBV5-6 and TRBJ2-1; the D is unclear. This CDR3 contains 17 residues. Germline V gene data show CDR1 as SGHDT and CDR2 as YYEEEE. V was pared by 3 bases and J by 0 bases, with 16 bases between. The CDR3 sequence: CASSSTNPRISYNEQFF. In nucleotides, the CDR3 is TGTGCCAGCAGCTCTACTAACCCCAGAATCTCCTACAATGAGCAGTTCTTC. The variable domain in full, with the rest retrieved from reference TRBV5-6 and TRBJ2-1, is DAGVTQSPTHLIKTRGQQVTLRCSPKSGHDTVSWYQQALGQGPQFIFQYYEEEERQRGNFPDRFSGHQFPNYSSELNVNALLLGDSALYLCASSSTNPRISYNEQFFGPGTRLTVL.

This clonotype was detected ten times or more. The chain is built from TRBV5-4 and TRBJ2-7; D tentatively reads TRBD1 or TRBD2 (5 bases each). In germline, CDR1 is SGHNT, CDR2 YYREEE (reference sequence). Trimming left V 4 bases short and J 7 bases short, with 15 bases between. This CDR3 is 13 amino acids long. The CDR3 nucleotides read TGTGCCAGCAGCCGGGACCCTGGGAAGGAGCAGTACTTC. Its translation is CASSRDPGKEQYF.

This clonotype is medium-sized within its sample. The CDR3 sequence: CSASDRASTDTQYF. The CDR3, as DNA: TGCAGCGCGAGCGACAGGGCTAGCACAGATACGCAGTATTTT. This chain links TRBV29-1 with TRBJ2-3; the match to TRBD1 covers 7 bases. The CDR3 is 14 amino acids. V lost 7 bases to trimming and J lost 0 bases; unmatched junction nucleotides: 7. Germline loops: CDR1 SQVTM, CDR2 ANQGSEA.

The J gene is TRBJ1-2, the V gene TRBV18; D is possibly TRBD1 (6 bases). The V gene's germline CDR1 is KGHSH and CDR2 LQKENI. V was shortened by 2 bases and J by 7 bases, with 14 bases between the two germline ends. The CDR3 loop spans 14 amino acids. The CDR3 is CASSPFEKGVGYTF. DNA of the CDR3: TGTGCCAGCTCACCATTCGAGAAGGGGGTTGGCTACACCTTC.

This clonotype is medium-sized in the sample. The chain combines TRBV19 with TRBJ2-3; TRBD2 agrees at 10 bases. Germline CDR1 LNHDA, CDR2 SQIVND (reference sequence). The CDR3 has 15 amino acids. V gave up 6 bases and J gave up 1 base; unmatched junction bases: 4. This chain's CDR3 is CASRALAGGTDTQYF. In DNA, the CDR3 is TGTGCCAGTAGGGCCCTAGCGGGGGGCACAGATACGCAGTATTTT.

This chain connects TRBV14 to TRBJ2-1, with TRBD2 matching over 8 bases. CDR1 SGHDN and CDR2 FVKESK come from the germline V gene. V was pared by 0 bases and J by 4 bases, with 8 bases of the junction left unmatched. This CDR3 has 17 residues. The CDR3 is CASSQEGIAGIYNEQFF. CDR3 sequence (DNA): TGTGCCAGCAGCCAAGAAGGGATAGCGGGGATTTACAATGAGCAGTTCTTC. Combining the CDR3 with reference TRBV14 and TRBJ2-1 gives the whole variable domain EAGVTQFPSHSVIEKGQTVTLRCDPISGHDNLYWYRRVMGKEIKFLLHFVKESKQDESGMPNNRFLAERTGGTYSTLKVQPAELEDSGVYFCASSQEGIAGIYNEQFFGPGTRLTVL.